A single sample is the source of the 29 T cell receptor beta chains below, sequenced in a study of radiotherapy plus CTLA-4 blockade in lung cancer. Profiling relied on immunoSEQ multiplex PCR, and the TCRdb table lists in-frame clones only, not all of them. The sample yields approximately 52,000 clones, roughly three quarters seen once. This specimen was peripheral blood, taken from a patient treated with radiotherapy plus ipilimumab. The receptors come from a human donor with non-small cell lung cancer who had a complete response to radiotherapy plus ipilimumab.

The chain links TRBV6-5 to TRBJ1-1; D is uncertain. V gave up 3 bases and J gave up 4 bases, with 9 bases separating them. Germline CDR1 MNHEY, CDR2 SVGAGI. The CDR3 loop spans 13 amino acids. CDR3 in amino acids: CASSYAVSTEAFF. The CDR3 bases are TGTGCCAGCAGTTATGCGGTATCCACTGAAGCTTTCTTT.

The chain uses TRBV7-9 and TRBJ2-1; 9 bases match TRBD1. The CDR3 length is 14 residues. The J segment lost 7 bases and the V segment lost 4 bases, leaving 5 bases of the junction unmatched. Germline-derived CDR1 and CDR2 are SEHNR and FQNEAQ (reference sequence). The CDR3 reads CASSSGQGMNEQFF. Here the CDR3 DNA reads TGTGCCAGCAGCTCGGGACAGGGTATGAATGAGCAGTTCTTC.

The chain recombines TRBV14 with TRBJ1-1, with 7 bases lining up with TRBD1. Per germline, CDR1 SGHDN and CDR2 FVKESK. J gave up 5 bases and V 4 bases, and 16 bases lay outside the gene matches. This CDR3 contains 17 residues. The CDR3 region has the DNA TGTGCCAGCAGCCCTCGACAGGGCGGAGGTCCGGGGACTGAAGCTTTCTTT. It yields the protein CASSPRQGGGPGTEAFF.

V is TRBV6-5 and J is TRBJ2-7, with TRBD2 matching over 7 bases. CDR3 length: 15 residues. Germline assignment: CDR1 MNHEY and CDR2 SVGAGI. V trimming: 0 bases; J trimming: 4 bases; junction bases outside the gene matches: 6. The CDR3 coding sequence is TGTGCCAGCAGTTACTCGTCAACTAGCGTATACGAGCAGTACGTC. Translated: CASSYSSTSVYEQYV.

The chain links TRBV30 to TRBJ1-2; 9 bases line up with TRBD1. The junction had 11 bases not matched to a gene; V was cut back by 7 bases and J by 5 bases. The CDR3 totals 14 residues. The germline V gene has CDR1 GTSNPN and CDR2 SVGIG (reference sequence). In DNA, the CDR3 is TGTGCCTTGTCCCGGGACAGGGTGGGATATGGCTACACCTTC. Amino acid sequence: CALSRDRVGYGYTF.

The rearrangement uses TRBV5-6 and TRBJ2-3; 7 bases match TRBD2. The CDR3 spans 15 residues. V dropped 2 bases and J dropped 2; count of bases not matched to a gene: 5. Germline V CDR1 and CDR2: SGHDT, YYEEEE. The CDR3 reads CASSLRGTITDTQYF. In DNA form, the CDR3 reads TGTGCCAGCAGCTTACGTGGGACTATCACAGATACGCAGTATTTT.

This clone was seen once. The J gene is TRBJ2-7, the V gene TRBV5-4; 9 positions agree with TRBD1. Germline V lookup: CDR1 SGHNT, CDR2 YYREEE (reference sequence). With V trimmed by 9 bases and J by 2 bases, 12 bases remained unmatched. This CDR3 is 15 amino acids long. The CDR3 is CATTNPTGGTYEQYF. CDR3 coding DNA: TGTGCCACCACCAACCCGACAGGGGGAACCTACGAGCAGTACTTC.

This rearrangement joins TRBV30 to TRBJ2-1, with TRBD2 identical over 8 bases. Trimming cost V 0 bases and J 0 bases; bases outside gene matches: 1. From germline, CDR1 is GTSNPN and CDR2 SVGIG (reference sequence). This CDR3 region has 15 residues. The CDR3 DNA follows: TGTGCCTGGAGTGTAACTAGCGGCTCCTACAATGAGCAGTTCTTC. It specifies CAWSVTSGSYNEQFF. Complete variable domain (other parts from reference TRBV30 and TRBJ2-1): SQTIHQWPATLVQPVGSPLSLECTVEGTSNPNLYWYRQAAGRGLQLLFYSVGIGQISSEVPQNLSASRPQDRQFILSSKKLLLSDSGFYLCAWSVTSGSYNEQFFGPGTRLTVL.

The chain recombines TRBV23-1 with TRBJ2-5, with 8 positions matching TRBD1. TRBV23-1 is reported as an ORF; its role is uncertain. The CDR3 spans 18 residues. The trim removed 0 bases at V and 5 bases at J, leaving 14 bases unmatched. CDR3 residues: CASSQSLIRTGSGETQYF. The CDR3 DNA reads TGCGCCAGCAGTCAATCCCTCATTCGGACAGGGAGTGGTGAGACCCAGTACTTC.

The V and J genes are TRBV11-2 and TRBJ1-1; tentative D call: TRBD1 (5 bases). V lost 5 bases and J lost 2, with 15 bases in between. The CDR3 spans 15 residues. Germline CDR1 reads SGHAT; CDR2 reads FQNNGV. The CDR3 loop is CASSPTRAPNTEAFF. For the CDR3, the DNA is TGTGCCAGCAGCCCGACCAGGGCACCTAACACTGAAGCTTTCTTT.

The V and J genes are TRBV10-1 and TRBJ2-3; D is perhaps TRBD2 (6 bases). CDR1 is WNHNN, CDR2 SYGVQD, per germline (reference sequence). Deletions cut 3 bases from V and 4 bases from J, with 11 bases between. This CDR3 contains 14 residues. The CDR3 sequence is CASSEAPGADTQYF. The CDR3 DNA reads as TGCGCCAGCAGTGAAGCCCCGGGGGCAGATACGCAGTATTTT.

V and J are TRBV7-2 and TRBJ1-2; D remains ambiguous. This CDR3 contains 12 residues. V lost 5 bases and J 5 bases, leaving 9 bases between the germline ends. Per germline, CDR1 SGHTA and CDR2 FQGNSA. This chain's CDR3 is CASSLGAYGYTF. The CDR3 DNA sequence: TGTGCCAGCAGCCTAGGAGCTTATGGCTACACCTTC.

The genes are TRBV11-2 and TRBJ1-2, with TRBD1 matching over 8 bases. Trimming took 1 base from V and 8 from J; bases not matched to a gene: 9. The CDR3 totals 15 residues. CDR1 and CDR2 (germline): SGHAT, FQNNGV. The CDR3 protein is CASSLGAGGLWGYTF. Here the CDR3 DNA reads TGTGCCAGCAGCTTAGGTGCAGGGGGCCTATGGGGCTACACCTTC. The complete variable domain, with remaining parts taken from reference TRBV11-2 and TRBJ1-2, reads EAGVAQSPRYKIIEKRQSVAFWCNPISGHATLYWYQQILGQGPKLLIQFQNNGVVDDSQLPKDRFSAERLKGVDSTLKIQPAKLEDSAVYLCASSLGAGGLWGYTFGSGTRLTVV.

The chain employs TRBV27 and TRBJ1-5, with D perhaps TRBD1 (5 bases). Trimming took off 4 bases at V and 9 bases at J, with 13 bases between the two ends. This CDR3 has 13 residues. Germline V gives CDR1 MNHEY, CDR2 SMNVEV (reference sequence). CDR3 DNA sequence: TGTGCCAGCAGTTCATGGGGCGGCCGGCCCCAGCATTTT. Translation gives CASSSWGGRPQHF.

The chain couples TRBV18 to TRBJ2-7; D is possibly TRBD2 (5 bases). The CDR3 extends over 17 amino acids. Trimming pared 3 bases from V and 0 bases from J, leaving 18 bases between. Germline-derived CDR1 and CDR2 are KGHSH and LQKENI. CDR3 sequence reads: CASSPTEGASSSYEQYF. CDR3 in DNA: TGTGCCAGCTCACCCACCGAGGGAGCTTCGAGCTCCTACGAGCAGTACTTC.

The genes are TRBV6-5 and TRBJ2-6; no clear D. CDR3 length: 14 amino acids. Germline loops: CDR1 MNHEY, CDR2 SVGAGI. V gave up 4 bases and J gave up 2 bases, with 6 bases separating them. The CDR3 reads CASSSEAGANVLTF. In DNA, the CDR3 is TGTGCCAGCAGTTCCGAGGCTGGGGCCAACGTCCTGACTTTC.

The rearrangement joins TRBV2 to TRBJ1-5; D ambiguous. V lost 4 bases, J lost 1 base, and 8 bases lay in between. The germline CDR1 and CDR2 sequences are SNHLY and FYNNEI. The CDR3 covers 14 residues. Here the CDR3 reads CASSGGGSNQPQHF. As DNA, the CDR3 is TGTGCCAGCAGTGGTGGAGGGAGCAATCAGCCCCAGCATTTT.

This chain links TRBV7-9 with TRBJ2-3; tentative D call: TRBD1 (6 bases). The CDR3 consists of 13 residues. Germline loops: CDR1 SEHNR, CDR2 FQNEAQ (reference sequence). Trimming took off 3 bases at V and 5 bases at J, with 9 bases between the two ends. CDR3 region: CASSLGAGDTQYF. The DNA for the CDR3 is TGTGCCAGCAGCTTGGGGGCGGGAGATACGCAGTATTTT.

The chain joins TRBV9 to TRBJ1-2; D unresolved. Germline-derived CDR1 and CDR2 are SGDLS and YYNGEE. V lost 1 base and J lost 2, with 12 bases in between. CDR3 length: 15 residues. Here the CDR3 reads CASSVSVTPNYGYTF. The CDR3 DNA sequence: TGTGCCAGCAGCGTATCGGTAACCCCAAACTATGGCTACACCTTC.

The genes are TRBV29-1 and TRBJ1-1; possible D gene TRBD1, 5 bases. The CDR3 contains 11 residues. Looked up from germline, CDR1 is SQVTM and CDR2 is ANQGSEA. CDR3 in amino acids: CGGVTNTEAFF. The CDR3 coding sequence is TGCGGAGGGGTCACCAACACTGAAGCTTTCTTT.

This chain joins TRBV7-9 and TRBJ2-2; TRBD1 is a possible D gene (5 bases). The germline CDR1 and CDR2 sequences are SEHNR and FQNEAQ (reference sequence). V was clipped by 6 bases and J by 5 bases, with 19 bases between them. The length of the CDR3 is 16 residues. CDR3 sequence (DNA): TGTGCCAGCAGTTTTCGCAGGAAGGGGATAACCGGGGAGCTGTTTTTT. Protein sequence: CASSFRRKGITGELFF. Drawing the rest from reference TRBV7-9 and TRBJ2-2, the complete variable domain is DTGVSQNPRHKITKRGQNVTFRCDPISEHNRLYWYRQTLGQGPEFLTYFQNEAQLEKSRLLSDRFSAERPKGSFSTLEIQRTEQGDSAMYLCASSFRRKGITGELFFGEGSRLTVL.

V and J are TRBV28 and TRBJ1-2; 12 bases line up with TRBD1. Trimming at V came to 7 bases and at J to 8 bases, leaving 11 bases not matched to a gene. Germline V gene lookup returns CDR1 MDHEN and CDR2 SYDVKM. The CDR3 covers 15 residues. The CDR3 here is CASTLPGQGARGYTF. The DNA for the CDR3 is TGTGCCAGCACTCTTCCGGGACAGGGGGCGCGGGGCTACACCTTC.

This CDR3 is CSVVLPNYNEQFF. CDR3 bases: TGCAGCGTTGTACTACCGAATTACAATGAGCAGTTCTTC. This chain connects TRBV29-1 to TRBJ2-1; D not resolved. Trimming cost V 4 bases and J 4 bases, with 11 bases left between them. This CDR3 is built from 13 residues. The germline CDR1 and CDR2 sequences are SQVTM and ANQGSEA.

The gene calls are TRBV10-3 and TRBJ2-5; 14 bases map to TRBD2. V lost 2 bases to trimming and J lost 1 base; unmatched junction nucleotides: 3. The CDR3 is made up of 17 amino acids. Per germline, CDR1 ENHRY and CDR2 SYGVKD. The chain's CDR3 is CAISEGLAGGSQETQYF. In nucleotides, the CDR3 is TGTGCCATCAGTGAGGGACTAGCGGGGGGATCCCAAGAGACCCAGTACTTC.

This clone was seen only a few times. The CDR3 reads CASSLLGDNLNYGYTF. The CDR3 coding sequence is TGTGCCAGCAGCTTGTTGGGGGACAACCTGAACTATGGCTACACCTTC. The chain recombines TRBV5-8 with TRBJ1-2, with TRBD1 as a possible D gene (6 bases). Trimming pared 1 base from V and 2 bases from J, leaving 15 bases between. Germline CDR1 is SGHTS and CDR2 is YDEGEE. The CDR3 loop spans 16 amino acids.

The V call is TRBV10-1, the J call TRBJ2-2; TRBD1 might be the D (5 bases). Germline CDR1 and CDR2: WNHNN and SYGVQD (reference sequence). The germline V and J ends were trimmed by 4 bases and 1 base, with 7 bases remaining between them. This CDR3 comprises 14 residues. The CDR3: CASSGQKNTGELFF. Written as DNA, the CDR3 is TGCGCCAGCAGTGGACAGAAGAACACCGGGGAGCTGTTTTTT.

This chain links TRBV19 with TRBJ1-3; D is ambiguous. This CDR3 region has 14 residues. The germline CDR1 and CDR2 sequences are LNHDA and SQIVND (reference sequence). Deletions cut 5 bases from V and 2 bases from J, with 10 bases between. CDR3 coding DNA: TGTGCCAGTAGTCCCTTGGTAGCTGGAAACACCATATATTTT. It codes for CASSPLVAGNTIYF. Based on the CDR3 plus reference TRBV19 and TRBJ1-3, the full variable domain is DGGITQSPKYLFRKEGQNVTLSCEQNLNHDAMYWYRQDPGQGLRLIYYSQIVNDFQKGDIAEGYSVSREKKESFPLTVTSAQKNPTAFYLCASSPLVAGNTIYFGEGSWLTVV.

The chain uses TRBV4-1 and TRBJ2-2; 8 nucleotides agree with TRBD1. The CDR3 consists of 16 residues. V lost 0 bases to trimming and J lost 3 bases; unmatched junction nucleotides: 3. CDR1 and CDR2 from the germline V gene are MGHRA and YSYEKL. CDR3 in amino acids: CASSQEDRDYTGELFF. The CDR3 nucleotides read TGCGCCAGCAGCCAAGAGGACAGGGATTACACCGGGGAGCTGTTTTTT.

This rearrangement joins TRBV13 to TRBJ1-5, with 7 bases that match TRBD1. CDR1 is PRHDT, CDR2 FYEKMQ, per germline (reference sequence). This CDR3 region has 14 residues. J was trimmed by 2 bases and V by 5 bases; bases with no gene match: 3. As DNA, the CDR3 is TGTGCCAGCAGCCACAGGGGCGGCAATCAGCCCCAGCATTTT. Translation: CASSHRGGNQPQHF.